Presented here are 3 T cell receptor beta chains from one specimen sequenced in a study of shared clonotypes between healthy human individuals. The data were produced by immunoSEQ multiplex PCR, yet TCRdb's version contains in-frame clones alone and is incomplete. The sample carries approximately 980,000 clones, less than 85% recorded once. Specimen: memory CD4+ T cells sorted from blood. The subset: CD45RA-negative fraction. Every receptor here comes from a man between 18 and 29 years old in good health.

The J gene is TRBJ2-5, the V gene TRBV7-8, with TRBD2 matching over 7 bases. The germline V gene encodes CDR1 SGHVS and CDR2 FQNEAQ. CDR3 length equals 13 residues. V trimming: 3 bases; J trimming: 6 bases; junction bases outside the gene matches: 4. CDR3 sequence: CASSLGREKTQYF. Here the CDR3 DNA reads TGTGCCAGCAGCTTGGGGAGGGAGAAGACCCAGTACTTC.

The V and J genes are TRBV6-6 and TRBJ2-7; possible D gene TRBD2, 5 bases. Germline loops: CDR1 MNHNY, CDR2 SVGAGI (reference sequence). V gave up 7 bases and J gave up 3 bases, with 16 bases separating them. The CDR3 has 14 amino acids. The CDR3 spells CASTGSHHSYEQYF. Here the CDR3 DNA reads TGTGCCAGCACGGGGTCCCACCATAGCTACGAGCAGTACTTC.

The chain couples TRBV10-3 to TRBJ1-5; tentatively, D is TRBD1 (6 bases). CDR1 and CDR2 from the germline V gene are ENHRY and SYGVKD. Trimming stripped 11 bases from V and 0 bases from J, with 17 bases between. This CDR3 has 15 amino acids. This CDR3 reads CAARTDDNSNQPQHF. As DNA, the CDR3 is TGTGCCGCCAGGACAGACGATAATAGCAATCAGCCCCAGCATTTT.